This T cell receptor (beta chain) was observed in a study of T cells in Graves' hyperthyroidism and ophthalmopathy. Graves' hyperthyroidism without ophthalmopathy progression within 18 months was termed stable. Hyperthyroidism in the patients, aged 18 to 65, was newly diagnosed and under 2 months in duration. Germline CDR1 and CDR2: KGHDR and SFDVKD. Between the trimmed V and J ends, which lost 7 bases and 2 bases, there was a span of 11 bases. The CDR3 loop spans 13 amino acids. Amplification yielded TCR beta CDR3 regions, with RNA transcripts as the source. HTBI primers were used for first-round RT-PCR of the TCR CDR3. A single record per CDR3 protein comes from TCRdb applying MiXCR to the multiplex PCR reads. This repertoire shows hundreds of thousands of distinct CDR3 sequences, roughly 46% found once; its top ten account for about 7.9%. This clonotype has at least ten counts.

Sequencing was performed on peripheral blood or thyroid tissue (not recorded which). The receptor was isolated from a woman aged 18-29 years with Graves' hyperthyroidism. The chain carries TRBV24-1 and TRBJ2-7; tentative D call: TRBD1 (6 bases). CDR3 coding DNA: TGTGCCACCAGCAGGGGTGGGACCTACGAGCAGTACTTC. Encoded protein: CATSRGGTYEQYF.